The present TCR beta chain was sequenced within a study of blood T cells in healthy people across ages. This CDR3 spans 14 amino acids. Per the germline V gene, CDR1 is MNHNS and CDR2 is SASEGT. The germline V and J ends were trimmed by 8 bases and 2 bases, with 14 bases remaining between them. A second PCR of 7 to 11 cycles used a sample-barcoded 5' primer and a J-beta primer mix. MiXCR, applied by TCRdb to the 5' RACE reads, yields one record per CDR3 protein. The data contain about 640,000 distinct CDR3 sequences, roughly 53% of them seen just once; the ten biggest clones take up around 37%. Study observations and caveats: What prevented conclusive comparison of naive and antigen-experienced cells was that PBMCs were unsorted.

As to this clonotype: Its antigen is unidentified.

This sequence originates from a man aged 55 to 69 in good health. The sample comprised blood. The genes are TRBV6-1 and TRBJ2-3; D unclear. The CDR3 sequence is CASLSGWHTDTQYF. DNA of the CDR3: TGTGCCAGCTTATCGGGCTGGCACACAGATACGCAGTATTTT.